Below, 13 T cell receptor beta chains from the same sample are listed, as sequenced in a study of blood T cell repertoires in COVID-19. This table comes from immunoSEQ multiplex PCR, and its TCRdb copy is limited to in-frame clones, with some not included. The sample includes 150,000 to 200,000 clones, about four fifths seen only once; the top ten take approximately 12%. The sequenced material came from peripheral blood. The receptors stem from a woman older than 75 with COVID-19, enrolled during active disease.

This clone was seen once. The chain uses TRBV29-1 and TRBJ2-5; D not resolved. Trimming left V 8 bases short and J 1 base short, with 14 bases between. This CDR3 spans 13 amino acids. Germline V gene sequence: CDR1 SQVTM, CDR2 ANQGSEA. CDR3 protein: CSPPPGFQETQYF. The CDR3 DNA sequence: TGCAGCCCGCCCCCAGGCTTCCAAGAGACCCAGTACTTC. Based on the CDR3 plus reference TRBV29-1 and TRBJ2-5, the full variable domain is SAVISQKPSRDICQRGTSLTIQCQVDSQVTMMFWYRQQPGQSLTLIATANQGSEATYESGFVIDKFPISRPNLTFSTLTVSNMSPEDSSIYLCSPPPGFQETQYFGPGTRLLVL.

This clone was counted only a few times. The chain couples TRBV19 to TRBJ1-1, with 8 positions matching TRBD1. Germline V gene data show CDR1 as LNHDA and CDR2 as SQIVND (reference sequence). Trimming at V came to 2 bases and at J to 3 bases, leaving 2 bases not matched to a gene. CDR3 length: 14 amino acids. The CDR3 DNA follows: TGTGCCAGTAGTATACAGGGGGCCCACACTGAAGCTTTCTTT. Protein: CASSIQGAHTEAFF.

This chain uses TRBV2 with TRBJ2-7; D is perhaps TRBD1 (7 bases). Germline V CDR1 and CDR2: SNHLY, FYNNEI. The CDR3 is 16 amino acids. With 1 base removed from V and 0 bases from J, the gap between germline ends came to 13 bases. CDR3 sequence (DNA): TGTGCCAGCAGTGAAGGGGGGCAGGGGGGCTCCTACGAGCAGTACTTC. Translated, it gives CASSEGGQGGSYEQYF.

V and J are TRBV6-5 and TRBJ2-7; 9 bases align to TRBD1. CDR1 and CDR2 (germline): MNHEY, SVGAGI. This CDR3 is built from 15 residues. V was clipped by 7 bases and J by 2 bases; unmatched bases: 9. CDR3 protein: CASKFGQGNTYEQYF. In nucleotides, the CDR3 is TGTGCCAGCAAGTTCGGACAGGGGAATACCTACGAGCAGTACTTC.

The chain has TRBV20-1 and TRBJ1-1; TRBD1 might be the D (5 bases). CDR3 length: 11 residues. Germline CDR1 DFQATT, CDR2 SNEGSKA (reference sequence). V was clipped by 8 bases and J by 6 bases, with 13 bases between them. CDR3 loop: CSPGRTSEAFF. CDR3 bases: TGCAGTCCAGGCCGGACATCTGAAGCTTTCTTT.

The chain links TRBV11-3 to TRBJ1-4, with TRBD1 identical over 8 bases. Trimming at V came to 5 bases and at J to 14 bases, leaving 16 bases not matched to a gene. The CDR3 sequence is 15 residues long. CDR1 is SGHNT and CDR2 is YENEEA in the germline V gene. Here the CDR3 reads CASSAKSYGQGTLFF. Here the CDR3 DNA reads TGTGCCAGCAGCGCGAAATCCTATGGACAGGGTACCCTGTTTTTT. Variable domain in full (rest from reference TRBV11-3 and TRBJ1-4): EAGVVQSPRYKIIEKKQPVAFWCNPISGHNTLYWYLQNLGQGPELLIRYENEEAVDDSQLPKDRFSAERLKGVDSTLKIQPAELGDSAVYLCASSAKSYGQGTLFFGSGTQLSVL.

The chain couples TRBV24-1 to TRBJ1-2, with D uncertain. Germline-derived CDR1 and CDR2 are KGHDR and SFDVKD. This CDR3 comprises 16 residues. Trimming removed 4 bases at V and 0 bases at J, with 14 bases between. The CDR3 here is CATSDSRRSANYGYTF. CDR3 sequence (DNA): TGTGCCACCAGTGACTCTCGGAGGTCAGCTAACTATGGCTACACCTTC.

V gene TRBV6-2 or TRBV6-3 combines with J gene TRBJ2-4; TRBD1 is a possible D gene (5 bases). This CDR3 is built from 12 residues. V was cut by 6 bases and J by 8 bases, with 11 bases left in between. Germline values: CDR1 MNHEY, CDR2 SVGEGT. The CDR3 DNA sequence: TGTGCCAGCAGCCCCAGGGTGGACATTCAGTACTTC. It yields the protein CASSPRVDIQYF.

The V gene is TRBV20-1, the J gene TRBJ1-2; 11 bases are shared with TRBD1. V gave up 6 bases and J gave up 6 bases; unmatched junction bases: 6. Germline CDR1 DFQATT, CDR2 SNEGSKA (reference sequence). This CDR3 has 13 amino acids. DNA for the CDR3: TGCAGTGCCAGTCCGGGACAGGGGGATGGCTACACCTTC. The encoded protein is CSASPGQGDGYTF.

The CDR3 DNA sequence: TGTGCCATCAGTGAGAGACAGGGTAATGAAAAACTGTTTTTT. Protein: CAISERQGNEKLFF. This chain joins TRBV10-3 and TRBJ1-4; 7 bases line up with TRBD1. The CDR3 is 14 amino acids. Per the germline V gene, CDR1 is ENHRY and CDR2 is SYGVKD. V shed 2 bases, J shed 4 bases, and the junction held 1 base outside the gene matches.

The chain carries TRBV7-2 and TRBJ2-1; 9 bases are shared with TRBD2. V lost 2 bases and J lost 4; bases outside the gene matches: 9. Germline lookup yields CDR1 SGHTA and CDR2 FQGNSA. This CDR3 is built from 17 residues. The CDR3 coding sequence is TGTGCCAGCAGCTTAAGAGGGACTAGCAGAATTTACAATGAGCAGTTCTTC. This sequence encodes CASSLRGTSRIYNEQFF.

The rearrangement uses TRBV4-3 and TRBJ1-1, with D perhaps matching TRBD1 (6 bases). V lost 0 bases and J lost 1, with 12 bases in between. The CDR3 covers 16 residues. Germline CDR1 LGHNA, CDR2 YSLEER. The CDR3, as DNA: TGCGCCAGCAGCCAAGATTGGGGGGGGGCGAACACTGAAGCTTTCTTT. It is translated as CASSQDWGGANTEAFF.

The genes are TRBV19 and TRBJ2-7, with D possibly matching TRBD1 (6 bases). The CDR3 loop spans 14 amino acids. V was trimmed by 1 base and J by 6 bases, leaving 13 bases between them. Germline CDR1 is LNHDA and CDR2 is SQIVND (reference sequence). CDR3 protein: CASSIGPGVGEQYF. The CDR3, as DNA: TGTGCCAGTAGTATAGGGCCAGGGGTCGGCGAGCAGTACTTC.